The clone carrying this TCR beta chain was seen many times. Its target is unknown. One entry per CDR3 protein, called by TCRdb with MiXCR from the RACE reads. Of more than 300,000 distinct CDR3 sequences listed, approximately 5.8% are singletons. Stated time point: pre-sensitization, week 0. This sample's treatment: therapeutic diphenylcyclopropenone sensitization with weekly scalp DPC. The study enrolled 18 to 70-year-old alopecia patients suitable for DPC. These data belong to a study of human T cells and chemical hapten exposure. At the level of the study: An approximately 2 cm by approximately 2 cm inner upper arm patch received 2% DPC for sensitization. Weekly administration of diphenylcyclopropenone to the scalp of patients continued throughout the roughly 25-week study. Study conclusions and caveats: Patch test score rose with PT1 expanded TCR count, significant at thresholds 8, 16 and 32, not 4.

This CDR3 comprises 13 residues. V shed 5 bases and J 1 base; nucleotides not matched to a gene: 2. This TCR was sampled from a woman younger than 30 with alopecia areata. Some clones in this sample may be carry-over from other donors' samples. J is TRBJ2-7 and V is TRBV12-3 or TRBV12-4; 7 bases are shared with TRBD2. Here the sequenced sample was whole blood, taken in connection with sensitization to the hapten diphenylcyclopropenone (DPC). The CDR3 spells CASSRGESYEQYF. The CDR3 bases are TGTGCCAGCAGTCGGGGGGAGTCCTACGAGCAGTACTTC.